This T cell receptor (beta chain) stems from a study of blood T cell repertoires in COVID-19 (dated by TCRdb to between 2020 and 2021). In terms of the full investigation: The collaborator samples originated in the United States, Italy and Spain and spanned the acute and convalescent phases of COVID-19. The prospective study material was composed of cDNA or gDNA derived from T cells, B-cell-depleted T cells, or PBMCs. Deeply sampled blood TCRbeta repertoires from subjects exposed to, actively infected with, or recovered from COVID-19 were included in the dataset. The repertoires were made available in a free public database intended to serve as a resource for research on the immune response to SARS-CoV-2. The samples were drawn from the first 160 participants of the ongoing ImmuneRACE study and from some 1,300 subjects provided by 6 global collaborators. The sample metadata nearly always contained a de-identified subject ID, COVID-19 status, age in years and sex. Where available, HLA class I and class II types were taken from metadata supplied by the sample provider and were not determined by assay-based typing.

Broader findings and caveats from the paper: The quantity of clinical and demographic metadata differed by source and by participant and was supplied without curation.

V loses 1 base, J loses 0 bases, and the germline ends lie 13 bases apart. CDR3 length: 16 amino acids, cysteine to phenylalanine. The read is trimmed to its CDR3 DNA, 48 bases read in frame from base 1. As encoded in the germline V gene, CDR1 is SGHDN while CDR2 is FVKESK. The immunoSEQ Assay, a bias-controlled multiplex PCR, was used to amplify TCRbeta CDR3 regions from genomic DNA. The authors processed their data as follows. The number of nucleated cells in each sample was estimated by amplification of reference gene primers within the assay. To quantify the absolute abundance of each unique TCRbeta CDR3 rearrangement, sequence reads were collapsed and filtered. For each sample, productive Simpson clonality was calculated as the square root of Simpson's diversity index over productive rearrangements. The table was pulled from immuneACCESS by TCRdb, which kept in-frame rearrangements only. Such tables lose some clones; where checked, under half of the loss comes from unresolved V genes, and the rest has no known cause. The V and J calls and clone size were taken over from that table, and D and trimming were inferred from the DNA. The sample table shows 150,000 to 200,000 clones, and about four fifths are seen once. The ten largest account for 9.5% to 11% of the sample.

Whole blood was collected in K2EDTA tubes by collaborating institutions according to the institutions' own protocols. For TCRbeta analysis, collaborators shipped samples in one of three forms: frozen whole blood, isolated PBMCs, or DNA extracted from either of those sample types. A word on this clone: Which antigen it targets is not known. Per-base qualities were not stored, and no clone one base away is much larger.

Material for sequencing was peripheral blood. The V gene is TRBV14 and the J gene is TRBJ2-7; the D gene is perhaps TRBD2, from 5 matching bases. This sequence originates from a man aged 60 to 69 with active or convalescent COVID-19. The base sequence is TGTGCCAGCAGCCAAGCCCCCGGGATCCTCTCCTACGAGCAGTACTTC. This codes for CASSQAPGILSYEQYF.